The 24 T cell receptor beta chains given below trace back to one sample, sequenced in a study of cytomegalovirus exposure and HLA in healthy donors. The PCR made use of 60 Vbeta and 13 Jbeta primers. This table comes from immunoSEQ multiplex PCR, and its TCRdb copy is limited to in-frame clones, with some not included. The table has over 200,000 clones, around four fifths seen once. The source material was PBMCs. The receptor source for this set is a woman aged 55 to 70 in good health and CMV-seropositive.

V is TRBV5-4 and J is TRBJ2-3; weak D call: TRBD2 (5 bases). Germline assignment: CDR1 SGHNT and CDR2 YYREEE (reference sequence). Trimming stripped 5 bases from V and 6 bases from J, with 16 bases between. CDR3 length: 14 amino acids. The chain's CDR3 is CASSSGLNQDTQYF. In nucleotides, the CDR3 is TGTGCCAGCAGTTCCGGACTCAACCAGGATACGCAGTATTTT.

This clone was picked up a small number of times. This chain joins TRBV5-1 and TRBJ1-1, with D perhaps TRBD1 (6 bases). Trimming stripped 0 bases from V and 4 bases from J, with 19 bases between. This CDR3 contains 17 residues. The germline gives CDR1 SGHRS, CDR2 YFSETQ. CDR3 sequence (DNA): TGCGCCAGCAGCTTGGGGGGAGGGCGACAAGGGGGCACTGAAGCTTTCTTT. Protein sequence: CASSLGGGRQGGTEAFF.

The rearrangement uses TRBV23-1 and TRBJ2-7; 10 nucleotides align to TRBD1. TRBV23-1 is placed among ORFs of uncertain function. CDR3 length: 14 amino acids. V shed 0 bases and J 5 bases; nucleotides not matched to a gene: 1. The DNA of the CDR3 is TGCGCCAGCAGTCAATCGACAGGGGGCCACGAGCAGTACTTC. This encodes CASSQSTGGHEQYF.

The chain couples TRBV5-6 to TRBJ1-1, with 11 bases identical to TRBD1. The CDR3 runs 18 residues. Germline V lookup: CDR1 SGHDT, CDR2 YYEEEE. J was trimmed by 0 bases and V by 5 bases; bases with no gene match: 12. CDR3 DNA: TGTGCCAGCAGACCCGGACAGGGGGCGCGATCGTTGAACACTGAAGCTTTCTTT. Its protein product is CASRPGQGARSLNTEAFF.

The V call is TRBV29-1, the J call TRBJ2-3, with D unresolved. Germline assignment: CDR1 SQVTM and CDR2 ANQGSEA. CDR3 length: 13 amino acids. The V end lost 4 bases, the J end lost 3 bases, and 11 bases lay between the germline ends. CDR3 nucleotide sequence: TGCAGCGTTGGTAAGAGTCAAACAGATACGCAGTATTTT. Protein product: CSVGKSQTDTQYF.

The CDR3: CASWDGDRGPTQYF. In nucleotides, the CDR3 is TGCGCCAGCTGGGACGGGGACAGGGGGCCGACCCAGTACTTC. V is TRBV5-1 and J is TRBJ2-5; 12 nucleotides match TRBD1. With V trimmed by 7 bases and J by 7 bases, 8 bases remained unmatched. Germline lookup yields CDR1 SGHRS and CDR2 YFSETQ. This CDR3 has 14 residues.

This clone was observed a few times. CDR3 sequence: CASSSITGGGGNSPLHF. DNA of the CDR3: TGTGCCAGCAGCTCCATAACGGGGGGAGGGGGAAATTCACCCCTCCACTTT. The rearrangement joins TRBV7-8 to TRBJ1-6, with D perhaps TRBD1 (6 bases). This CDR3 is built from 17 residues. The V and J ends lost 4 bases and 7 bases respectively, with 20 bases between them. Germline CDR1 reads SGHVS; CDR2 reads FQNEAQ.

This clone appeared a few times. The chain is built from TRBV9 and TRBJ2-3, with unresolved D. This CDR3 spans 12 amino acids. The V end lost 5 bases, the J end lost 6 bases, and 10 bases lay between the germline ends. The germline V gene encodes CDR1 SGDLS and CDR2 YYNGEE. The CDR3 nucleotides are TGTGCCAGCAGTCTCGATCGGGATACGCAGTATTTT. It translates to CASSLDRDTQYF.

This clone has a single count. The V call is TRBV6-1, the J call TRBJ2-2; TRBD1 aligns across 8 bases. Germline lookup yields CDR1 MNHNS and CDR2 SASEGT. The CDR3 is 13 residues long. V gave up 7 bases and J gave up 8 bases; unmatched junction bases: 6. The CDR3 nucleotides read TGTGCCAGCAAGAGGACAGGGCGAGGGGAGCTGTTTTTT. Translation gives CASKRTGRGELFF.

The chain carries TRBV28 and TRBJ1-5; perhaps TRBD1 as D (5 bases). Germline loops: CDR1 MDHEN, CDR2 SYDVKM. Trimming stripped 5 bases from V and 5 bases from J, with 10 bases between. The CDR3 has 13 amino acids. CDR3 in amino acids: CASSPGGDQPQHF. The CDR3 nucleotides are TGTGCCAGCAGTCCGGGGGGGGATCAGCCCCAGCATTTT.

V gene TRBV28 combines with J gene TRBJ1-2, with 7 bases fitting TRBD1. The CDR3 covers 17 residues. V dropped 5 bases and J dropped 8; count of bases not matched to a gene: 20. Per germline, CDR1 MDHEN and CDR2 SYDVKM. The CDR3 reads CASSRSRTRQGWFGYTF. DNA for the CDR3: TGTGCCAGCAGTCGTTCCCGTACCAGACAGGGTTGGTTCGGCTACACCTTC.

The V gene is TRBV7-2, the J gene TRBJ1-2; D might be TRBD1 (5 bases). CDR3 length: 13 residues. V was cut by 2 bases and J by 5 bases, with 9 bases left in between. The germline CDR1 and CDR2 sequences are SGHTA and FQGNSA. This CDR3 reads CASSLIRGYGYTF. The CDR3 nucleotides read TGTGCCAGCAGCTTAATTCGGGGGTATGGCTACACCTTC.

V gene TRBV9 combines with J gene TRBJ2-5; 7 nucleotides agree with TRBD2. CDR3 length: 16 residues. Per the germline V gene, CDR1 is SGDLS and CDR2 is YYNGEE. The junction had 10 bases not matched to a gene; V was cut back by 4 bases and J by 1 base. CDR3 region: CASSPLSGGIQETQYF. As DNA, the CDR3 is TGTGCCAGCAGCCCTCTCTCCGGGGGGATCCAAGAGACCCAGTACTTC.

This rearrangement joins TRBV5-1 to TRBJ2-5, with D unresolved. CDR1 and CDR2 (germline): SGHRS, YFSETQ. Trimming cost V 0 bases and J 2 bases, with 5 bases left between them. The CDR3 consists of 13 residues. The CDR3 here is CASSLDIQETQYF. CDR3 in DNA: TGCGCCAGCAGCTTGGACATACAAGAGACCCAGTACTTC.

The chain is built from TRBV5-1 and TRBJ2-7; D may be TRBD1 (5 bases). The CDR3 consists of 16 residues. The germline CDR1 and CDR2 sequences are SGHRS and YFSETQ. Trimming left V 0 bases short and J 3 bases short, with 16 bases between. CDR3 DNA sequence: TGCGCCAGCAGCTTGGAACCTCGGCAGGGAAACTACGAGCAGTACTTC. As protein: CASSLEPRQGNYEQYF.

This clone turned up a few times. J is TRBJ2-3 and V is TRBV6-1; maybe TRBD1 (5 bases). V dropped 1 base and J dropped 3 bases, with 8 bases sitting between them. This CDR3 has 14 residues. Germline V gene data show CDR1 as MNHNS and CDR2 as SASEGT. The CDR3 DNA reads TGTGCCAGCAGTGAAGTGGGGCTAACAGATACGCAGTATTTT. This gives the protein CASSEVGLTDTQYF.

The chain is built from TRBV7-6 and TRBJ2-1; 10 positions match TRBD2. CDR1 is SGHVS and CDR2 is FNYEAQ in the germline V gene. J was trimmed by 14 bases and V by 1 base; bases with no gene match: 5. The CDR3 sequence is 13 residues long. The CDR3, as DNA: TGTGCCAGCAGCTTAGGACTAGCGGGCTATGAGTTCTTC. As protein: CASSLGLAGYEFF.

This clone was found a few times. J is TRBJ1-1 and V is TRBV27, with 9 bases that match TRBD1. CDR3 size: 14 residues. CDR1 and CDR2 (germline): MNHEY, SMNVEV (reference sequence). V shed 5 bases and J 10 bases; nucleotides not matched to a gene: 11. The CDR3 loop is CASSNPGTGWTAFF. The CDR3 coding sequence is TGTGCCAGCAGTAACCCCGGGACAGGGTGGACAGCTTTCTTT.

The CDR3 is CAFPGGGRGYTF. The CDR3 nucleotides are TGTGCCTTCCCCGGCGGAGGGCGGGGCTACACCTTC. The chain employs TRBV30 and TRBJ1-2, with D hard to call. The CDR3 extends over 12 amino acids. Germline V CDR1 and CDR2: GTSNPN, SVGIG (reference sequence). V shed 7 bases and J shed 8 bases, with 17 bases lying between them.

The gene calls are TRBV28 and TRBJ2-7; weak D call: TRBD2 (6 bases). V was trimmed by 11 bases and J by 7 bases, leaving 18 bases between them. CDR1 and CDR2 (germline): MDHEN, SYDVKM. This CDR3 comprises 12 residues. DNA of the CDR3: TGTGCCGTTATCGGGCGGGATCGTGAGCAGTACTTC. This sequence encodes CAVIGRDREQYF.

The J gene is TRBJ2-7, the V gene TRBV9; the D gene is possibly TRBD1 (5 bases). Trimming shortened V by 1 base and J by 5 bases, and 13 bases separated the two germline ends. Germline V CDR1 and CDR2: SGDLS, YYNGEE. The CDR3 has 14 amino acids. The CDR3 nucleotides are TGTGCCAGCAGCGTAAGGGGCCTCGCGGACGAGCAGTACTTC. Protein sequence: CASSVRGLADEQYF.

V and J are TRBV6-5 and TRBJ1-2, with 7 bases lining up with TRBD1. Germline V gene lookup returns CDR1 MNHEY and CDR2 SVGAGI. The CDR3 covers 14 residues. Germline trimming cut 4 bases from V and 4 bases from J; bases unmatched to any gene: 6. CDR3 coding DNA: TGTGCCAGCAGTTTACAGGGGCGGCTCTATGGCTACACCTTC. Its translation is CASSLQGRLYGYTF.

There are a few counts of this clone. The rearrangement joins TRBV10-3 to TRBJ1-2; 8 positions agree with TRBD1. Germline assignment: CDR1 ENHRY and CDR2 SYGVKD. The CDR3 length is 14 residues. V shed 2 bases, J shed 7 bases, and the junction held 6 bases outside the gene matches. As DNA, the CDR3 is TGTGCCATCAGTGAGGGGACAGGAGGTTTTGGCTACACCTTC. It yields the protein CAISEGTGGFGYTF.

The chain recombines TRBV4-1 with TRBJ2-1, with 11 bases matching TRBD2. Germline values: CDR1 MGHRA, CDR2 YSYEKL. The CDR3 runs 15 residues. V lost 3 bases and J lost 8; bases outside the gene matches: 6. The CDR3 nucleotides read TGCGCCAGCAGCCATATAGCGGGAGGGGGACATGAGCAGTTCTTC. Translating it yields CASSHIAGGGHEQFF.